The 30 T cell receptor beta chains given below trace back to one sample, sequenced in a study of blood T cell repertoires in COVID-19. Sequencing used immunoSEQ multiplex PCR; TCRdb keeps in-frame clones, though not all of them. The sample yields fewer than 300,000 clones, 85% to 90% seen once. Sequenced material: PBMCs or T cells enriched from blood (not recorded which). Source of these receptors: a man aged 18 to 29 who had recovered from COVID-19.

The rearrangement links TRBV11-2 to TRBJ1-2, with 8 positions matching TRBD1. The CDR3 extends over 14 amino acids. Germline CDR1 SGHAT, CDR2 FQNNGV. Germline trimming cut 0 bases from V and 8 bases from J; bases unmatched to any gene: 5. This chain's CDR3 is CASSLDRGREGYTF. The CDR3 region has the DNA TGTGCCAGCAGCTTAGACAGGGGGCGTGAAGGCTACACCTTC.

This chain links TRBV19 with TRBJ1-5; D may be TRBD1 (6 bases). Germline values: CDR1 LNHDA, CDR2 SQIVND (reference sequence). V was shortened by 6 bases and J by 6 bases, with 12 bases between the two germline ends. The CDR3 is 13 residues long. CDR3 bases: TGTGCCAGTAGGCTGGACAGTCGTCAGCCCCAGCATTTT. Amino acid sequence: CASRLDSRQPQHF.

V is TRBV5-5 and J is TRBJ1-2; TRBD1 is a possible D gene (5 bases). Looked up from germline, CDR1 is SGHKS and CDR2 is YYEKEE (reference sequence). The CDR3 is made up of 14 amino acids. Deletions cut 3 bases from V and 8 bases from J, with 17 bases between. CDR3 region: CASSSNTGVAGYTF. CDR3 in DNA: TGTGCCAGCAGCTCAAATACGGGGGTGGCGGGCTACACCTTC.

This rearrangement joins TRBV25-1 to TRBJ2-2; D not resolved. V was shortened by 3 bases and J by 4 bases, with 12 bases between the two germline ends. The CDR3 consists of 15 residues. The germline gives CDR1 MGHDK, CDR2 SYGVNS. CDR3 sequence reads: CASSDREETTGELFF. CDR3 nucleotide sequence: TGTGCCAGCAGTGATCGCGAGGAGACCACCGGGGAGCTGTTTTTT.

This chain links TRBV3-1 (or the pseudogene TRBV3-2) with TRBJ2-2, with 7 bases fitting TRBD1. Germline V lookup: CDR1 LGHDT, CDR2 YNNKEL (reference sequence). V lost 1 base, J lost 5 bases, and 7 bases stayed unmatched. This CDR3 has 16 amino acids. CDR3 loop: CASSQGGRGRTGELFF. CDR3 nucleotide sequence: TGTGCCAGCAGCCAAGGGGGAAGGGGGCGAACCGGGGAGCTGTTTTTT.

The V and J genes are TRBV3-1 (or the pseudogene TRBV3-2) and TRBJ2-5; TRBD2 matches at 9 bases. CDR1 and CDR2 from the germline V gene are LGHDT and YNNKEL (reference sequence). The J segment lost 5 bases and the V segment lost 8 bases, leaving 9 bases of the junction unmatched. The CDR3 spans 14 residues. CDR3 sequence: CASAWAGGQETQYF. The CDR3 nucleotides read TGTGCCAGCGCGTGGGCGGGAGGGCAGGAGACCCAGTACTTC.

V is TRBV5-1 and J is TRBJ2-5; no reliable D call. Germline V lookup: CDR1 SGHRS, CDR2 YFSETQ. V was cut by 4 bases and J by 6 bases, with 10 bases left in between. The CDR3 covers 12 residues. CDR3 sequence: CASSLGGKTQYF. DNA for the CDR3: TGCGCCAGCAGCCTGGGCGGTAAGACCCAGTACTTC.

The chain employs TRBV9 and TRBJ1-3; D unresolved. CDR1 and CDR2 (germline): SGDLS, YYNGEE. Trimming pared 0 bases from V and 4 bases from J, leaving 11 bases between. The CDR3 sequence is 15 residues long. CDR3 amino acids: CASSVALGPGNTIYF. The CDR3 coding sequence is TGTGCCAGCAGCGTAGCTTTGGGCCCAGGAAACACCATATATTTT.

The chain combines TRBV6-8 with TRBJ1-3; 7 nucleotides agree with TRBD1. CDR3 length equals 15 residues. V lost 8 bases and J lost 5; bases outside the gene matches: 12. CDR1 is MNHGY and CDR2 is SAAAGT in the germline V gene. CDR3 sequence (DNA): TGTGCCAGCGCGCCAGGGGGATTAAATAGAAACACCATATATTTT. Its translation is CASAPGGLNRNTIYF.

The CDR3 DNA reads TGTGCCAGCAGCCCATCCGGGACAGAAGAGACCCAGTACTTC. It is translated as CASSPSGTEETQYF. The chain joins TRBV11-2 to TRBJ2-5, with 7 bases matching TRBD1. CDR3 length: 14 residues. The germline CDR1 and CDR2 sequences are SGHAT and FQNNGV. V was pared by 5 bases and J by 3 bases, with 6 bases of the junction left unmatched.

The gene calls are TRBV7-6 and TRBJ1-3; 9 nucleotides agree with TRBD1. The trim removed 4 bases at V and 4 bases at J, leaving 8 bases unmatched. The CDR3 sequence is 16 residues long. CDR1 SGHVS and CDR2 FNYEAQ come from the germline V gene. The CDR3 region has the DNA TGTGCCAGCAGCTCGGGTACAGGGGGCTTCGGAAACACCATATATTTT. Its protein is CASSSGTGGFGNTIYF.

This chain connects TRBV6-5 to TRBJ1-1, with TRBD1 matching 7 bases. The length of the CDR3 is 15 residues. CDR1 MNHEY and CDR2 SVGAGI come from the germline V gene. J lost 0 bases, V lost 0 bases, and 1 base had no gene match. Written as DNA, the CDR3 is TGTGCCAGCAGTTACTCTGGGACAGTGAACACTGAAGCTTTCTTT. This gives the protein CASSYSGTVNTEAFF.

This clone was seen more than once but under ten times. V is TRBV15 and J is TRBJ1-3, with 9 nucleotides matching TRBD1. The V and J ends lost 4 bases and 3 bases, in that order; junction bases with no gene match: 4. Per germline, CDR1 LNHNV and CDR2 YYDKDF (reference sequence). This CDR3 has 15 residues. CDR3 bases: TGTGCCACCAGCAATCGACAGGGGGGTGGAAACACCATATATTTT. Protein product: CATSNRQGGGNTIYF.

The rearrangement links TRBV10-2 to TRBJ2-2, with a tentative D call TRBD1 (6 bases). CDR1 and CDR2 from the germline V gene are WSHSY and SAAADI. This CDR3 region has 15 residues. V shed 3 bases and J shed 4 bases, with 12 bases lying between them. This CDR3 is CASSEQGSSTGELFF. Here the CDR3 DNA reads TGCGCCAGCAGTGAACAGGGAAGTAGCACCGGGGAGCTGTTTTTT.

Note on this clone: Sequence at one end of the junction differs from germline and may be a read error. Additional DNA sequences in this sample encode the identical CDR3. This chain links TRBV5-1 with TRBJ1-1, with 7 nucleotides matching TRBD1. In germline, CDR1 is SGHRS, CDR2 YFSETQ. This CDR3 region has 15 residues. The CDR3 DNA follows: TGCGCCAGCAGCTTGGGTGACAGGGATATCACTGAAGCTTTCTTC. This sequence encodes CASSLGDRDITEAFF.

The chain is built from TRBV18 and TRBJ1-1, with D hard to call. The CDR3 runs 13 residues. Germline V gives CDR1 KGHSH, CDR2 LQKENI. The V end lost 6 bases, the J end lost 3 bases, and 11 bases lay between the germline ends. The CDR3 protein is CASSSGADTEAFF. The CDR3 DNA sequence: TGTGCCAGCTCCTCCGGCGCGGACACTGAAGCTTTCTTT.

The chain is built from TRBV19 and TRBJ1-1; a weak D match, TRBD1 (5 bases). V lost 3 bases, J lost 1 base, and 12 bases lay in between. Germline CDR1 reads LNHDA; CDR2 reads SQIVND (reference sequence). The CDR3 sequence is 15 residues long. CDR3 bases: TGTGCCAGTAGTATCGGAGGGACGGCGAACACTGAAGCTTTCTTT. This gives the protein CASSIGGTANTEAFF.

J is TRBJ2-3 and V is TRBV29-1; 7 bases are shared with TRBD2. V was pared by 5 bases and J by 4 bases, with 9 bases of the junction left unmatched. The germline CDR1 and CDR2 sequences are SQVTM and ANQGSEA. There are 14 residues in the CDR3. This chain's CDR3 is CSVLLGGFADTQYF. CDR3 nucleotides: TGCAGCGTTCTGTTGGGGGGGTTTGCAGATACGCAGTATTTT.

In nucleotides, the CDR3 is TGTGCCAGCAGCGACCTAGCGGGGAACTACAATGAGCAGTTCTTC. Translation: CASSDLAGNYNEQFF. The chain employs TRBV7-8 and TRBJ2-1; 9 positions match TRBD2. Unmatched junction bases numbered 5, after V lost 5 bases and J lost 3 bases. This CDR3 region has 15 residues. Germline V CDR1 and CDR2: SGHVS, FQNEAQ.

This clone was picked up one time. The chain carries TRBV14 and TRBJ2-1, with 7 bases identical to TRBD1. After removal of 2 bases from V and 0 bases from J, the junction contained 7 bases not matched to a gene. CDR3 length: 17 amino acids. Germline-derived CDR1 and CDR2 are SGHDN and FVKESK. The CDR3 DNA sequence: TGTGCCAGCAGCCAACCGGGGACAGTCGTCTCCTACAATGAGCAGTTCTTC. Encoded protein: CASSQPGTVVSYNEQFF.

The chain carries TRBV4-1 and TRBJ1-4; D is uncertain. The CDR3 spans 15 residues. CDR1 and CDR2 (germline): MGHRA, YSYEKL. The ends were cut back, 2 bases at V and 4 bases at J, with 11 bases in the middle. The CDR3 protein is CASSQPGRDNEKLFF. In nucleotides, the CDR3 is TGCGCCAGCAGCCAACCTGGACGGGATAATGAAAAACTGTTTTTT.

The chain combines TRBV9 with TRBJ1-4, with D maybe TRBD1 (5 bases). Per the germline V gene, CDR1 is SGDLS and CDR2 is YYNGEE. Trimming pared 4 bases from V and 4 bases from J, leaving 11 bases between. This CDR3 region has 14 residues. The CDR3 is CASSSGRVNEKLFF. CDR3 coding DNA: TGTGCCAGCAGCTCAGGGAGGGTTAATGAAAAACTGTTTTTT.

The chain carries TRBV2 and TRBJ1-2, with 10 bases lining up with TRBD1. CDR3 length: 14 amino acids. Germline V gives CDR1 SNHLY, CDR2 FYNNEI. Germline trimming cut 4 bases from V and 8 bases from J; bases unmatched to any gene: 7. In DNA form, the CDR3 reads TGTGCCAGCAGTGTAGATGGGACAGGGGTCGGCTACACCTTC. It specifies CASSVDGTGVGYTF.

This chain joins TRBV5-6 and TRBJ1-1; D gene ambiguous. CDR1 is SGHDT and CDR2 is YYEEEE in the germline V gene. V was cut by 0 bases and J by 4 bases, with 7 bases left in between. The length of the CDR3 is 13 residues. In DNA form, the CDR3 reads TGTGCCAGCAGCTTGGCCGGGAGCACTGAAGCTTTCTTT. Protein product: CASSLAGSTEAFF.

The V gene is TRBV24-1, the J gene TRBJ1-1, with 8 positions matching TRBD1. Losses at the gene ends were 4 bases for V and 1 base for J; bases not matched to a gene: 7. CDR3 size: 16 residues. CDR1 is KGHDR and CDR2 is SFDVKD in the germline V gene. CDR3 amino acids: CATSDGQGDSNTEAFF. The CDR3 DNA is TGTGCCACCAGTGACGGACAGGGCGACTCGAACACTGAAGCTTTCTTT.

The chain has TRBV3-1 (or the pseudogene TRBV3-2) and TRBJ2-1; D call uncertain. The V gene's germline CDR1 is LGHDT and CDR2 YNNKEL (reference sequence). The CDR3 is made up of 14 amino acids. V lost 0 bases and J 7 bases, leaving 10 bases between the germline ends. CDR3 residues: CASSQDHGMNEQFF. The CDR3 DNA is TGTGCCAGCAGCCAAGATCACGGTATGAATGAGCAGTTCTTC.

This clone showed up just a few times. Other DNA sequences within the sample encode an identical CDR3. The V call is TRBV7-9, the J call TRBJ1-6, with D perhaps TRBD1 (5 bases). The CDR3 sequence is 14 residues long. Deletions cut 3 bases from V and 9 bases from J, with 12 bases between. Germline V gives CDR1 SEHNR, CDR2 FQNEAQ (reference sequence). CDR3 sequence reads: CASSFGQGASPLHF. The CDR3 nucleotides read TGTGCCAGCAGCTTTGGGCAGGGCGCTTCACCCCTCCACTTT.

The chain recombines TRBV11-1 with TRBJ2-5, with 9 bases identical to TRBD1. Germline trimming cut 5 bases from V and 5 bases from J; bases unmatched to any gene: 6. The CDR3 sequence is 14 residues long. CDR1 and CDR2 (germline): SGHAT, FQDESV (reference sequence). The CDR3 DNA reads TGTGCCAGCAGCCCCGGGACAGGGAGGGAGACCCAGTACTTC. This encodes CASSPGTGRETQYF.

CDR3 in amino acids: CASSVAGAGNSPLHF. The CDR3 DNA is TGTGCCAGCAGCGTAGCGGGAGCGGGGAATTCACCCCTCCACTTT. The chain employs TRBV9 and TRBJ1-6; D not certain. Germline V lookup: CDR1 SGDLS, CDR2 YYNGEE. CDR3 length: 15 residues. V lost 0 bases and J 7 bases, leaving 11 bases between the germline ends.

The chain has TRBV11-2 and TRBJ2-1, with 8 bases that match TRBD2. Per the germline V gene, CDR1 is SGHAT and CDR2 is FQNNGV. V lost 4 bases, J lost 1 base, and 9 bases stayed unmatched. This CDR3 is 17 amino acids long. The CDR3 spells CASSSTSGLVSYNEQFF. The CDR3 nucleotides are TGTGCCAGCAGCTCAACTTCGGGACTAGTGTCCTACAATGAGCAGTTCTTC.